This T cell receptor (beta chain) was identified in a study of beta chain features in type 1 diabetes (dated by TCRdb to 2017 to 2018). Background for the entire study: Patients and healthy donors did not differ in mean age, gender distribution, total cell number or subset yield. A total of under 120,000,000 sorted cells were examined across all samples, and RNA yield correlated strongly with the number of cells per subset. In the study, recently diagnosed type 1 diabetes patients and matched healthy donors were compared on the TCRB repertoires of their sorted circulating CD4+ T cell subsets. Whereas all 30 or so donors provided naive and central memory subsets, regulatory and stem cell-like memory subsets were isolated from just 8 patients and roughly 8 healthy donors.

A single peripheral blood draw of 90 to 150 mL on average was collected from each donor into heparinised tubes. A BD FACSAria II was used to sort naive, central memory, regulatory and stem cell-like memory CD4+ T cells with a panel that included CD45RO, CCR7, CD25, CD127, CD95 and CD27. Every sorted population had a purity above 98%. PBMCs were isolated immediately by Lymphoprep density gradient centrifugation and stained directly without culture. To minimize batch effects, samples were stained and sorted in pairs, one healthy donor with one patient per experiment. From the cysteine up to the phenylalanine, the CDR3 has a length of 16 residues. Of the read, only the CDR3 DNA is kept; its 48 bases are in frame from base 1. The germline V gene (reference sequence) provides CDR1 LNHNV and CDR2 YYDKDF. V is shortened by 2 bases, J by 3 bases, and the region joining them spans 16 bases. As to this clone: Its antigen remains undetermined. No base quality values were provided; no much bigger clone lies one nucleotide off.

The High Capacity cDNA Reverse Transcription Kit was used to reverse transcribe all of the isolated RNA, meaning that expressed TCRB transcripts were what got sequenced. Naive, central memory and regulatory T cell samples underwent deep immunoSEQ sequencing, averaging around 4 million total reads per sample. Sorted cells were lysed in RLT buffer and RNA was extracted with DNase-treated RNeasy Micro or Mini kits, depending on cell number. To prevent cross-contamination, each cell subset was processed individually, whereas patient and healthy donor samples were processed jointly. TCRB sequences were amplified from cDNA with the immunoSEQ multiplex PCR, producing 87-bp fragments spanning the CDR3 region. Sequencing of the amplicons was done on the Illumina HiSeq platform. On the authors' methods: Synthetic template baselines were used to correct PCR bias computationally, reads within Hamming distance 2 were collapsed together, and singletons that could not be merged were discarded. Reads were aligned to IMGT to assign V, D and J genes, CDR3 length, and insertions or deletions at six rearrangement sites. Within each subset, clonotype counts were normalized to the number of sorted cells before true diversity and Gini coefficients were calculated with the tcR R package. The overlap coefficient, calculated on TCRB nucleotide sequences, was used to quantify repertoire sharing. Not all clones reach the TCRdb copy of this immuneACCESS table, which keeps in-frame sequences only. Checked studies attribute under half of the gap to unresolved V genes and leave the rest unexplained. The V and J calls and clone size come from that table; D and trimming were worked out from the DNA. Across this sample there are over 40,000 clones, with approximately 56% seen only once. The biggest ten clones account for around 2.1% of the sample.

Overall study results and their limits: Shorter templates might be favored by PCR, yet because patient and control samples were amplified and corrected together, any such skew would affect both groups equally. At VDJ recombination sites, type 1 diabetes patients had fewer insertions and more deleted nucleotides, which implies abnormalities in thymic rearrangement. Only small numbers of individuals were included in the HLA sub-analyses, which left unresolved whether HLA type had any influence on TCRB rearrangement. Type 1 diabetes patients showed a moderate but significant shortening of TCRB CDR3 length in all four CD4+ subsets. Sequencing cDNA rather than genomic DNA could over-represent highly expressing activated cells, although activation and CD3 levels did not differ between groups. Naive, central memory and regulatory TCRB repertoires appeared more similar among patients than among healthy donors.

The chain uses TRBV15 and TRBJ1-1; the D segment could be TRBD1, given 5 matching bases. What was sequenced was Tregs from blood. The meaning of the sample's cell subset or site label: regulatory CD4+ T cells. This clonotype was obtained from a woman aged 18 to 35 in good health. The CDR3 reads CATSRSRGGEDTEAFF. The DNA sequence is given as TGTGCCACCAGCAGATCCCGCGGGGGAGAGGACACTGAAGCTTTCTTT.